This T cell receptor beta chain stems from a study of cytomegalovirus exposure and HLA in healthy donors. As to this clone: Antigen specificity is unknown.

The junction had 2 bases not matched to a gene; V was cut back by 4 bases and J by 0 bases. Germline CDR1 reads LGHNA; CDR2 reads YSLEER. The CDR3 totals 15 residues. The PCR ran on 60 Vbeta and 13 Jbeta primers. Measured with immunoSEQ multiplex PCR; TCRdb has only the in-frame clones, and not every one. This table holds about 130,000 clones, 80% found once. Study-wide points: 87-base-pair reads could not separate some V segments, including TRBV6-2 and TRBV6-3.

This receptor was taken from a man in his thirties or forties in good health. Sequencing input: PBMCs. The chain links TRBV4-3 to TRBJ2-7; TRBD2 matches at 11 bases. The CDR3 region is CASSPGLADSYEQYF. The CDR3 bases are TGCGCCAGCAGCCCGGGACTAGCGGACTCCTACGAGCAGTACTTC.